The 23 T cell receptor beta chains reported below all come from one sample, sequenced in a study of graft-versus-host responses after intestinal transplantation. Measured with immunoSEQ multiplex PCR; TCRdb has only the in-frame clones, and not every one. Altogether tens of thousands of clones are present, approximately 90% being singletons, with the ten largest covering 1.5% to 2%. The sequences come from PBMCs, collected 26 days after transplant. The receptors come from a human patient who received an intestinal transplant, so some T cells may come from the graft donor.

The chain links TRBV30 to TRBJ2-1; 11 nucleotides align to TRBD2. The CDR3 is 14 amino acids. Per germline, CDR1 GTSNPN and CDR2 SVGIG (reference sequence). The ends lost 3 bases at V and 8 bases at J; junction bases unmatched: 6. The CDR3 spells CAWRLAGGVHEQFF. CDR3 bases: TGTGCCTGGAGGCTAGCGGGGGGCGTCCATGAGCAGTTCTTC.

This clone was observed a handful of times. The chain recombines TRBV19 with TRBJ1-1, with 7 positions matching TRBD1. J gave up 4 bases and V 6 bases, and 2 bases lay outside the gene matches. The V gene's germline CDR1 is LNHDA and CDR2 SQIVND (reference sequence). This CDR3 has 12 amino acids. The CDR3 loop reads CASSRGTTEAFF. As DNA, the CDR3 is TGTGCCAGTAGCAGGGGGACCACTGAAGCTTTCTTT.

V is TRBV9 and J is TRBJ2-7, with TRBD2 as a possible D gene (6 bases). Germline CDR1 SGDLS, CDR2 YYNGEE. The CDR3 loop spans 15 amino acids. V was trimmed by 0 bases and J by 3 bases, leaving 13 bases between them. The CDR3 region is CASSVGVQGGYEQYF. CDR3 bases: TGTGCCAGCAGCGTAGGTGTGCAGGGAGGCTACGAGCAGTACTTC.

The genes are TRBV28 and TRBJ2-7; 10 nucleotides align to TRBD1. J was trimmed by 2 bases and V by 3 bases; bases with no gene match: 10. The CDR3 covers 17 residues. Per the germline V gene, CDR1 is MDHEN and CDR2 is SYDVKM. The DNA for the CDR3 is TGTGCCAGCAGTTTGCCCCCCGGGACAGGGGAGGCCTACGAGCAGTACTTC. Translation: CASSLPPGTGEAYEQYF.

CDR3 sequence: CASSEGGRNTIYF. CDR3 nucleotides: TGTGCCAGCAGTGAAGGAGGGCGAAACACCATATATTTT. The chain uses TRBV6-1 and TRBJ1-3; no firm D call. The germline V gene encodes CDR1 MNHNS and CDR2 SASEGT. There are 13 residues in the CDR3. V was pared by 1 base and J by 5 bases, with 6 bases between.

The CDR3 region has the DNA TGTGCCAGCAGCCGACGGGACAACAGGGGGAAGGGCAATCAGCCCCAGCATTTT. As protein: CASSRRDNRGKGNQPQHF. This rearrangement joins TRBV28 to TRBJ1-5; 8 bases line up with TRBD1. The J segment lost 2 bases and the V segment lost 6 bases, leaving 15 bases of the junction unmatched. Germline CDR1 and CDR2: MDHEN and SYDVKM. The CDR3 loop spans 18 amino acids.

The DNA of the CDR3 is TGTGCCAGCAGCCACTTAAGTGAAAAACTGTTTTTT. Translated, it gives CASSHLSEKLFF. V usage is TRBV7-9 and J usage is TRBJ1-4; D ambiguous. Germline V gene sequence: CDR1 SEHNR, CDR2 FQNEAQ (reference sequence). The CDR3 loop spans 12 amino acids. V lost 5 bases and J 7 bases, leaving 8 bases between the germline ends.

The chain uses TRBV4-3 and TRBJ1-6, with TRBD1 matching over 10 bases. Trimming removed 7 bases from V and 8 bases from J; junction bases left unmatched: 11. This CDR3 is 16 amino acids long. Germline V gene lookup returns CDR1 LGHNA and CDR2 YSLEER. The DNA for the CDR3 is TGCGCCAGCAACCTCGGGGTTGGGACAGGGGATTCACCCCTCCACTTT. Translation gives CASNLGVGTGDSPLHF.

The gene calls are TRBV7-6 and TRBJ1-1; 7 bases match TRBD1. This CDR3 is 13 amino acids long. From germline, CDR1 is SGHVS and CDR2 FNYEAQ. The junction had 8 bases not matched to a gene; V was cut back by 6 bases and J by 7 bases. CDR3 amino acids: CASRHRGSHEAFF. CDR3 in DNA: TGTGCCAGCAGACACAGGGGATCCCATGAAGCTTTCTTT.

This sequence joins TRBV29-1 and TRBJ2-2; the match to TRBD2 covers 8 bases. The V gene's germline CDR1 is SQVTM and CDR2 ANQGSEA. This CDR3 has 14 amino acids. V trimming: 3 bases; J trimming: 4 bases; junction bases outside the gene matches: 4. CDR3 in DNA: TGCAGCGTTGAGGGGACTAGGGGCACCGGGGAGCTGTTTTTT. It yields the protein CSVEGTRGTGELFF.

The gene calls are TRBV7-9 and TRBJ2-5, with D possibly TRBD2 on 6 matching bases. Looked up from germline, CDR1 is SEHNR and CDR2 is FQNEAQ (reference sequence). V lost 4 bases, J lost 7 bases, and 19 bases lay in between. The CDR3 sequence is 15 residues long. In DNA, the CDR3 is TGTGCCAGCAGCTACTTTCGGGGTCAGGGAGGGACCCAGTACTTC. Translating it yields CASSYFRGQGGTQYF.

The rearrangement links TRBV6-1 to TRBJ1-5; D not resolved. The CDR3 runs 12 residues. V gave up 8 bases and J gave up 4 bases, with 9 bases separating them. Germline V CDR1 and CDR2: MNHNS, SASEGT. This chain's CDR3 is CASSPGNQPQHF. In DNA form, the CDR3 reads TGTGCCAGCTCGCCGGGGAATCAGCCCCAGCATTTT.

The chain recombines TRBV28 with TRBJ1-1; D perhaps matches TRBD1 (6 bases). This CDR3 has 16 amino acids. Germline CDR1 reads MDHEN; CDR2 reads SYDVKM. Trimming cost V 7 bases and J 0 bases, with 18 bases left between them. The chain's CDR3 is CASTVPGTLMNTEAFF. CDR3 nucleotides: TGTGCCAGCACCGTCCCCGGGACACTAATGAACACTGAAGCTTTCTTT.

J is TRBJ1-4 and V is TRBV7-9; 7 nucleotides agree with TRBD1. Per germline, CDR1 SEHNR and CDR2 FQNEAQ (reference sequence). J was trimmed by 7 bases and V by 2 bases; bases with no gene match: 7. The CDR3 consists of 15 residues. In DNA, the CDR3 is TGTGCCAGCAGCTTATCTGACAGGGTGGGTGAAAAACTGTTTTTT. Its translation is CASSLSDRVGEKLFF.

This chain uses TRBV4-3 with TRBJ1-5; D gene ambiguous. CDR1 LGHNA and CDR2 YSLEER come from the germline V gene. The CDR3 is made up of 15 amino acids. V was trimmed by 8 bases and J by 0 bases, leaving 14 bases between them. The CDR3 loop reads CASAASINSNQPQHF. The CDR3 DNA sequence: TGCGCCAGCGCGGCATCAATCAATAGCAATCAGCCCCAGCATTTT.

The V gene is TRBV9, the J gene TRBJ2-7; no clear D gene. Germline CDR1 and CDR2: SGDLS and YYNGEE. The CDR3 contains 14 residues. V gave up 0 bases and J gave up 0 bases, with 7 bases separating them. Here the CDR3 DNA reads TGTGCCAGCAGCGTAGGAAGGAGCTCCTACGAGCAGTACTTC. Translating it yields CASSVGRSSYEQYF.

The rearrangement joins TRBV28 to TRBJ2-3; a possible D gene is TRBD2 (7 bases). Between the trimmed V and J ends, which lost 2 bases and 0 bases, there was a span of 12 bases. Germline V gene sequence: CDR1 MDHEN, CDR2 SYDVKM. This CDR3 is built from 16 residues. The CDR3 nucleotides read TGTGCCAGCAGTTTAGGGCGGGGGCCAAGCACAGATACGCAGTATTTT. This gives the protein CASSLGRGPSTDTQYF. Looking up the rest from reference TRBV28 and TRBJ2-3 gives the full variable domain: DVKVTQSSRYLVKRTGEKVFLECVQDMDHENMFWYRQDPGLGLRLIYFSYDVKMKEKGDIPEGYSVSREKKERFSLILESASTNQTSMYLCASSLGRGPSTDTQYFGPGTRLTVL.

V usage is TRBV29-1 and J usage is TRBJ2-3, with D unresolved. The CDR3 length is 14 residues. Per germline, CDR1 SQVTM and CDR2 ANQGSEA. Between the trimmed V and J ends, which lost 1 base and 4 bases, there was a span of 12 bases. The CDR3 protein is CSVEGAPRADTQYF. The CDR3 bases are TGCAGCGTTGAAGGGGCCCCGAGAGCAGATACGCAGTATTTT.

This rearrangement joins TRBV4-1 to TRBJ2-1; weak D call: TRBD1 (6 bases). The germline V gene has CDR1 MGHRA and CDR2 YSYEKL. The CDR3 consists of 15 residues. The V gene lost 2 bases and the J gene lost 2 bases, with 10 bases spanning the gap. CDR3 bases: TGCGCCAGCAGCCAACTACAGGGTCCCTACAATGAGCAGTTCTTC. Translating gives CASSQLQGPYNEQFF.

The chain has TRBV27 and TRBJ1-4; D gene unclear. Germline V gene sequence: CDR1 MNHEY, CDR2 SMNVEV (reference sequence). V was clipped by 3 bases and J by 8 bases, with 7 bases between them. This CDR3 contains 12 residues. CDR3 DNA sequence: TGTGCCAGCAGTTTTCTGGGCGAAAAACTGTTTTTT. This translates into CASSFLGEKLFF.

The chain carries TRBV28 and TRBJ2-5; D may be TRBD2 (6 bases). The germline V and J ends were trimmed by 3 bases and 4 bases, with 15 bases remaining between them. CDR3 length: 15 residues. Germline assignment: CDR1 MDHEN and CDR2 SYDVKM. CDR3: CASSFGGMGGETQYF. The CDR3 DNA sequence: TGTGCCAGCAGTTTTGGGGGAATGGGAGGAGAGACCCAGTACTTC.

The chain is built from TRBV19 and TRBJ2-2, with 11 nucleotides matching TRBD2. Germline CDR1 is LNHDA and CDR2 is SQIVND (reference sequence). V shed 1 base and J 4 bases; nucleotides not matched to a gene: 2. The length of the CDR3 is 16 residues. CDR3 sequence (DNA): TGTGCCAGTAGTATAGGGACTAGCGGGCGCACCGGGGAGCTGTTTTTT. Translated, it gives CASSIGTSGRTGELFF.

The chain employs TRBV9 and TRBJ1-4, with D maybe TRBD1 (5 bases). The CDR3 is 13 residues long. The germline V and J ends were trimmed by 3 bases and 3 bases, with 6 bases remaining between them. Germline CDR1 reads SGDLS; CDR2 reads YYNGEE. CDR3 sequence reads: CASSAGANEKLFF. CDR3 DNA sequence: TGTGCCAGCAGCGCGGGGGCTAATGAAAAACTGTTTTTT.